Shown below are 22 T cell receptor beta chains from a single sample sequenced in a study of TIL therapy for anti-PD-1-resistant metastatic lung cancer. Specified time point: pre-treatment sample, taken before nivolumab and TIL therapy. The libraries were made with immunoSEQ v3. TCRdb's table, derived via immunoSEQ multiplex PCR, lists solely in-frame clones and lacks some. The sample has nearly 15,000 clones, roughly 86% seen once. This material consisted of blood, taken at baseline. Receptor source: a person aged 25-79 years with non-small cell lung cancer.

The rearrangement uses TRBV29-1 and TRBJ1-2; the D is unclear. V shed 4 bases and J shed 5 bases, with 14 bases lying between them. Per the germline V gene, CDR1 is SQVTM and CDR2 is ANQGSEA. The CDR3 has 13 residues. The CDR3 loop reads CSVADVRLYGYTF. As DNA, the CDR3 is TGCAGCGTTGCGGACGTCAGACTATATGGCTACACCTTC.

This clone was detected only a few times. The chain has TRBV19 and TRBJ2-1; D uncertain. Germline V gives CDR1 LNHDA, CDR2 SQIVND (reference sequence). V was cut by 5 bases and J by 8 bases, with 10 bases left in between. The length of the CDR3 is 12 residues. In DNA form, the CDR3 reads TGTGCCAGTAGTTTTCGAGACCATGAGCAGTTCTTC. It yields the protein CASSFRDHEQFF.

This sequence joins TRBV4-2 and TRBJ1-6, with 8 bases matching TRBD1. The CDR3 covers 19 residues. Trimming at V came to 1 base and at J to 6 bases, leaving 14 bases not matched to a gene. Germline CDR1 LGHNA, CDR2 YNFKEQ. The CDR3 sequence: CASSQARRDRGLRNSPLHF. The CDR3, as DNA: TGTGCCAGCAGCCAAGCCCGCAGAGACAGGGGTTTACGTAATTCACCCCTCCACTTT.

The CDR3 DNA follows: TGTGCCAGCCGATTAACGGGGTCGCGGGGCTACACCTTC. Translation gives CASRLTGSRGYTF. The chain is built from TRBV27 and TRBJ1-2; unclear D gene. V was trimmed by 8 bases and J by 8 bases, leaving 18 bases between them. The CDR3 has 13 residues. The germline V gene encodes CDR1 MNHEY and CDR2 SMNVEV (reference sequence).

This chain links TRBV5-1 with TRBJ1-2, with 10 bases aligning to TRBD1. The CDR3 extends over 17 amino acids. Germline-derived CDR1 and CDR2 are SGHRS and YFSETQ. V lost 0 bases and J lost 3; bases outside the gene matches: 8. CDR3 nucleotides: TGCGCCAGCAGCTTGGGCTCTCAGGGACAGGGGTACTATGGCTACACCTTC. Translating gives CASSLGSQGQGYYGYTF.

The J gene is TRBJ1-4, the V gene TRBV30; the D is unclear. Germline V gene lookup returns CDR1 GTSNPN and CDR2 SVGIG (reference sequence). Trimming removed 2 bases at V and 8 bases at J, with 12 bases between. The CDR3 is 13 residues long. CDR3 in DNA: TGTGCCTGGAGTCGATCCCTGGGGGAAAAACTGTTTTTT. Protein: CAWSRSLGEKLFF.

The chain couples TRBV5-1 to TRBJ2-2; perhaps TRBD2 as D (5 bases). CDR3 length: 14 amino acids. V was pared by 4 bases and J by 0 bases, with 7 bases between. CDR1 and CDR2 (germline): SGHRS, YFSETQ. The CDR3 DNA sequence: TGCGCCAGCAGCCGGGATTCGAACACCGGGGAGCTGTTTTTT. It translates to CASSRDSNTGELFF.

The count of this clone is one. V and J are TRBV30 and TRBJ1-2, with D perhaps matching TRBD1 (5 bases). CDR1 GTSNPN and CDR2 SVGIG come from the germline V gene (reference sequence). The CDR3 runs to 14 residues. V was clipped by 5 bases and J by 8 bases, with 21 bases between them. In DNA, the CDR3 is TGTGCCTGGGCAGCAGGACCAGGGCAGGAGGGCTACACCTTC. Its protein is CAWAAGPGQEGYTF.

This clone has only one observation. The genes are TRBV4-2 and TRBJ2-1; 8 bases line up with TRBD2. The CDR3 runs to 16 residues. The junction had 4 bases not matched to a gene; V was cut back by 3 bases and J by 0 bases. Germline V lookup: CDR1 LGHNA, CDR2 YNFKEQ. For the CDR3, the DNA is TGTGCCAGCAGCCACCTAGCGGGCCACTCCTACAATGAGCAGTTCTTC. Translated: CASSHLAGHSYNEQFF.

The V gene is TRBV7-2, the J gene TRBJ1-2; D call uncertain. Germline V CDR1 and CDR2: SGHTA, FQGNSA. This CDR3 is 15 amino acids long. V was pared by 5 bases and J by 6 bases, with 19 bases between. The CDR3 spells CASSPGLRSRDGYTF. DNA for the CDR3: TGTGCCAGCAGCCCCGGCCTAAGGTCGAGGGATGGCTACACCTTC.

The DNA of the CDR3 is TGTGCCAGCAGACCGGAAAGTTGGGGAAGGGGCTACACCTTC. This codes for CASRPESWGRGYTF. The chain combines TRBV6-5 with TRBJ1-2; D is unclear. This CDR3 spans 14 amino acids. Trimming stripped 6 bases from V and 8 bases from J, with 19 bases between. From germline, CDR1 is MNHEY and CDR2 SVGAGI.

Remarks on this clone: Other DNA sequences from this sample encode an identical CDR3 as well. The genes are TRBV4-3 and TRBJ1-2, with a tentative D call TRBD1 (5 bases). The CDR3 extends over 15 amino acids. CDR1 LGHNA and CDR2 YSLEER come from the germline V gene. With 1 base removed from V and 5 bases from J, the gap between germline ends came to 14 bases. CDR3 in DNA: TGCGCCAGCAGCCAAGTAACGCGGCAGGGTTATGGCTACACCTTC. This translates into CASSQVTRQGYGYTF.

The gene calls are TRBV27 and TRBJ2-4; 7 bases fit TRBD2. This CDR3 is 15 amino acids long. Germline CDR1 MNHEY, CDR2 SMNVEV (reference sequence). V shed 1 base and J 8 bases; nucleotides not matched to a gene: 8. CDR3 DNA: TGTGCCAGCAGTTTATATGGCGACGGGGGGTACATTCAGTACTTC. It is translated as CASSLYGDGGYIQYF.

The V call is TRBV4-2, the J call TRBJ2-1; no clear D gene. Per germline, CDR1 LGHNA and CDR2 YNFKEQ. This CDR3 has 11 amino acids. Deletions cut 0 bases from V and 6 bases from J, with 0 bases between. The CDR3 sequence is CASSQDNEQFF. The CDR3 DNA reads TGTGCCAGCAGCCAAGACAATGAGCAGTTCTTC.

The chain links TRBV5-1 to TRBJ2-5; D unclear. Germline CDR1 is SGHRS and CDR2 is YFSETQ. This CDR3 has 11 residues. Trimming stripped 6 bases from V and 5 bases from J, with 8 bases between. The CDR3 DNA sequence: TGCGCCAGCATTCAGTCGGAGACCCAGTACTTC. It specifies CASIQSETQYF.

In this sample, this clone turned up once. This chain uses TRBV5-4 with TRBJ1-4; TRBD1 matches at 9 bases. There are 16 residues in the CDR3. V gave up 3 bases and J gave up 6 bases; unmatched junction bases: 9. From germline, CDR1 is SGHNT and CDR2 YYREEE (reference sequence). CDR3 in DNA: TGTGCCAGCAGCTCTAGAGGGAGGACAGGGGATGAAAAACTGTTTTTT. Encoded protein: CASSSRGRTGDEKLFF.

The rearrangement links TRBV29-1 to TRBJ2-7; TRBD1 might be the D (6 bases). This CDR3 contains 13 residues. Germline lookup yields CDR1 SQVTM and CDR2 ANQGSEA. V lost 6 bases and J 6 bases, leaving 18 bases between the germline ends. This CDR3 is CSVNLHTGFEQYF. The DNA of the CDR3 is TGCAGCGTAAACCTACATACAGGGTTCGAGCAGTACTTC.

The chain joins TRBV4-2 to TRBJ2-3, with 13 bases fitting TRBD2. After removal of 4 bases from V and 6 bases from J, the junction contained 4 bases not matched to a gene. CDR1 is LGHNA, CDR2 YNFKEQ, per germline. The CDR3 spans 15 residues. The CDR3 coding sequence is TGTGCCAGCAGCCCCACTAGCGGGGGGGCCGATACGCAGTATTTT. Translation gives CASSPTSGGADTQYF.

The V gene is TRBV7-6, the J gene TRBJ2-2; the match to TRBD2 covers 12 bases. Germline V gene data show CDR1 as SGHVS and CDR2 as FNYEAQ. With 1 base clipped from V and 1 base from J, the junction kept 4 bases outside the gene matches. This CDR3 is built from 18 residues. Here the CDR3 DNA reads TGTGCCAGCAGCTTAGGGGAGGGACTAGCGGGGAACACCGGGGAGCTGTTTTTT. Translating it yields CASSLGEGLAGNTGELFF.

This clone occurred once. CDR3 protein: CASSRSSDRGTEAFF. The DNA for the CDR3 is TGTGCCAGCAGCCGATCATCGGACAGGGGCACTGAAGCTTTCTTT. The chain joins TRBV6-5 to TRBJ1-1, with 9 nucleotides matching TRBD1. This CDR3 is built from 15 residues. The junction had 9 bases not matched to a gene; V was cut back by 6 bases and J by 4 bases. Germline lookup yields CDR1 MNHEY and CDR2 SVGAGI.

The chain combines TRBV7-2 with TRBJ1-6; 7 positions match TRBD1. This CDR3 region has 19 residues. Germline CDR1 and CDR2: SGHTA and FQGNSA. Unmatched junction bases numbered 23, after V lost 5 bases and J lost 10 bases. In nucleotides, the CDR3 is TGTGCCAGCAGCACCCGGGACAGACGATCCCCGGCCTTGGGATCACCCCTCCACTTT. Amino acids: CASSTRDRRSPALGSPLHF.

The chain combines TRBV5-6 with TRBJ2-2; no firm D call. Germline CDR1 reads SGHDT; CDR2 reads YYEEEE. Trimming removed 4 bases at V and 3 bases at J, with 13 bases between. The CDR3 runs 15 residues. CDR3 sequence: CASSLWALYTGELFF. CDR3 bases: TGTGCCAGCAGCCTGTGGGCCCTATACACCGGGGAGCTGTTTTTT.